One sample yielded the 26 T cell receptor beta chains listed below, sequenced in a study of vaccination effects on CD4 cells after COVID-19 (dated by TCRdb to the early 2020s). The library relied on the immunoSEQ multiplex PCR assay. TCRdb holds this immuneACCESS table with in-frame rearrangements only. Some clones are missing; in checked studies, unresolved V genes explain under half, and the rest has no known cause. In all, the sample holds about 72,000 clones, and 81% of those were seen once. 1.2% of the sample is taken by the ten largest. These TCRs' antigens remain unknown. The ViraFEST assay stimulated PBMC with viral peptide pools and then used TCR sequencing to identify antigen-specific CD4+ T cell clonotypes by expansion. After approximately eleven days of culture, CD4+ T cells were isolated with the EasySep CD4+ T cell isolation kit. Each participant received two doses of an mRNA SARS-CoV-2 vaccine, either BNT162b2 or mRNA-1273.

Material: CD4+ T cells from PBMCs cultured with HCoV-229E spike peptides, obtained after COVID-19 vaccination. According to the study, the label for this sample's cell subset or site signals: HCoV-229E spike overlapping peptide pool stimulation. Receptors originate from a human donor who received a COVID-19 vaccine.

The genes are TRBV7-9 and TRBJ1-4; D is unclear. Germline V gives CDR1 SEHNR, CDR2 FQNEAQ (reference sequence). There are 15 residues in the CDR3. Trimming removed 5 bases from V and 0 bases from J, with 10 bases in between. The CDR3 nucleotides read TGTGCCAGCAGCCCAAGGAGTTCAACTAATGAAAAACTGTTTTTT. This gives the protein CASSPRSSTNEKLFF.

The chain is built from TRBV11-2 and TRBJ2-4; the D gene could be TRBD1 or TRBD2 (5 bases each). Germline loops: CDR1 SGHAT, CDR2 FQNNGV. Trimming pared 5 bases from V and 6 bases from J, leaving 17 bases between. The length of the CDR3 is 15 residues. CDR3 protein: CASSAPGTERNIQYF. The CDR3 coding sequence is TGTGCCAGCAGCGCCCCGGGGACGGAGAGAAACATTCAGTACTTC.

The V and J genes are TRBV6-5 and TRBJ2-5; 7 bases are shared with TRBD1. Germline CDR1 is MNHEY and CDR2 is SVGAGI. V lost 8 bases to trimming and J lost 2 bases; unmatched junction nucleotides: 5. The CDR3 extends over 13 amino acids. CDR3 residues: CASGWDRQETQYF. The CDR3 DNA sequence: TGTGCCAGCGGGTGGGACAGACAAGAGACCCAGTACTTC.

The count of this clone is one. The chain links TRBV7-2 to TRBJ2-7; D is unresolved. This CDR3 comprises 14 residues. Trimming stripped 1 base from V and 1 base from J, with 8 bases between. CDR1 is SGHTA and CDR2 is FQGNSA in the germline V gene. The CDR3 sequence is CASSLDGQSYEQYV. CDR3 coding DNA: TGTGCCAGCAGCTTAGATGGCCAATCCTACGAGCAGTACGTC.

This chain uses TRBV6-1 with TRBJ2-5; D might be TRBD2 (5 bases). Looked up from germline, CDR1 is MNHNS and CDR2 is SASEGT. The CDR3 covers 12 residues. Trimming removed 2 bases from V and 5 bases from J, with 6 bases in between. The CDR3 region has the DNA TGTGCCAGCAGTGAACGGGGTGAGACCCAGTACTTC. This codes for CASSERGETQYF.

The V gene is TRBV30, the J gene TRBJ2-2, with 12 positions matching TRBD1. CDR3 length: 14 residues. Trimming at V came to 3 bases and at J to 5 bases, leaving 1 base not matched to a gene. CDR1 and CDR2 from the germline V gene are GTSNPN and SVGIG (reference sequence). The CDR3 DNA reads as TGTGCCTGGAGGGGACAGGGGGCGACCGGGGAGCTGTTTTTT. Translating gives CAWRGQGATGELFF.

The V and J genes are TRBV15 and TRBJ2-2, with 7 bases aligning to TRBD2. Per germline, CDR1 LNHNV and CDR2 YYDKDF (reference sequence). The ends lost 3 bases at V and 5 bases at J; junction bases unmatched: 9. The CDR3 is 16 amino acids. The CDR3 loop is CATSSWEGPLTGELFF. The CDR3 region has the DNA TGTGCCACCAGCAGTTGGGAGGGCCCGCTTACCGGGGAGCTGTTTTTT.

The chain employs TRBV5-4 and TRBJ2-3; D is unresolved. Germline-derived CDR1 and CDR2 are SGHNT and YYREEE (reference sequence). Between the trimmed V and J ends, which lost 8 bases and 0 bases, there was a span of 10 bases. CDR3 length: 13 residues. This CDR3 reads CASGRYSTDTQYF. The CDR3 DNA reads as TGTGCCAGTGGTCGCTACAGCACAGATACGCAGTATTTT.

V is TRBV29-1 and J is TRBJ2-5; no clear D. The CDR3 is 11 amino acids. Germline V CDR1 and CDR2: SQVTM, ANQGSEA. Trimming took off 4 bases at V and 5 bases at J, with 8 bases between the two ends. In DNA form, the CDR3 reads TGCAGCGTTGGGGTAGGGGAGACCCAGTACTTC. Its protein is CSVGVGETQYF.

The chain has TRBV6-5 and TRBJ1-1, with 10 bases aligning to TRBD1. The CDR3 length is 15 residues. The trim removed 0 bases at V and 5 bases at J, leaving 3 bases unmatched. Germline CDR1 is MNHEY and CDR2 is SVGAGI. CDR3: CASSYSGTGVTEAFF. The CDR3 bases are TGTGCCAGCAGTTACTCCGGGACAGGGGTTACTGAAGCTTTCTTT.

V is TRBV11-1 and J is TRBJ1-1; D is uncertain. The CDR3 is 14 amino acids. The germline V gene encodes CDR1 SGHAT and CDR2 FQDESV (reference sequence). V lost 2 bases and J 1 base, leaving 8 bases between the germline ends. The CDR3 DNA is TGTGCCAGCAGCTTATCGGGCAAGAACACTGAAGCTTTCTTT. It is translated as CASSLSGKNTEAFF.

The gene calls are TRBV5-6 and TRBJ2-7; D is unclear. Germline lookup yields CDR1 SGHDT and CDR2 YYEEEE. This CDR3 comprises 12 residues. Trimming took 7 bases from V and 0 from J, leaving 8 bases between them. Written as DNA, the CDR3 is TGTGCCAGCCACCTGGGCTCCTACGAGCAGTACGTC. It codes for CASHLGSYEQYV.

The rearrangement links TRBV5-1 to TRBJ1-2; TRBD1 aligns across 11 bases. J was trimmed by 4 bases and V by 0 bases; bases with no gene match: 2. In germline, CDR1 is SGHRS, CDR2 YFSETQ. The CDR3 sequence is 15 residues long. CDR3 region: CASSLGGQGVYGYTF. The CDR3 coding sequence is TGCGCCAGCAGCTTGGGGGGACAGGGGGTCTATGGCTACACCTTC.

V usage is TRBV3-1 (or the pseudogene TRBV3-2) and J usage is TRBJ1-2; TRBD1 aligns across 7 bases. The CDR3 loop spans 14 amino acids. Losses at the gene ends were 6 bases for V and 4 bases for J; bases not matched to a gene: 8. CDR1 LGHDT and CDR2 YNNKEL come from the germline V gene (reference sequence). CDR3: CASSLYGDSYGYTF. The CDR3 DNA reads as TGTGCCAGCAGTCTATACGGGGACAGCTATGGCTACACCTTC.

This chain uses TRBV5-1 with TRBJ1-6, with D uncertain. V dropped 3 bases and J dropped 11 bases, with 15 bases sitting between them. This CDR3 is 14 amino acids long. Germline V gene lookup returns CDR1 SGHRS and CDR2 YFSETQ. For the CDR3, the DNA is TGCGCCAGCAGCTCCTTTTCGGAGGACGCACCCCTCCACTTT. Translation gives CASSSFSEDAPLHF.

This chain uses TRBV18 with TRBJ2-7; D is possibly TRBD1 (6 bases). The V gene's germline CDR1 is KGHSH and CDR2 LQKENI. Trimming took off 4 bases at V and 2 bases at J, with 9 bases between the two ends. This CDR3 comprises 13 residues. The DNA of the CDR3 is TGTGCCAGCTCACTGGGACAAACCTACGAGCAGTACGTC. Translating gives CASSLGQTYEQYV.

This clone is a singleton in its sample. The chain links TRBV7-9 to TRBJ1-2; 7 bases fit TRBD1. The trim removed 5 bases at V and 2 bases at J, leaving 2 bases unmatched. Germline-derived CDR1 and CDR2 are SEHNR and FQNEAQ (reference sequence). The CDR3 is made up of 13 amino acids. The CDR3 coding sequence is TGTGCCAGCAGCACGGGACAGAACTATGGCTACACCTTC. This sequence encodes CASSTGQNYGYTF.

This chain uses TRBV5-1 with TRBJ1-4; a weak D match, TRBD1 (5 bases). This CDR3 comprises 17 residues. Between the trimmed V and J ends, which lost 0 bases and 4 bases, there was a span of 16 bases. In germline, CDR1 is SGHRS, CDR2 YFSETQ. CDR3 coding DNA: TGCGCCAGCAGCTTGGTCATCGGGGCGGGATTTAATGAAAAACTGTTTTTT. This encodes CASSLVIGAGFNEKLFF.

This clone appeared a single time. J is TRBJ2-5 and V is TRBV10-3, with 7 nucleotides matching TRBD1. Germline V gene data show CDR1 as ENHRY and CDR2 as SYGVKD. The ends lost 6 bases at V and 1 base at J; junction bases unmatched: 2. The CDR3 extends over 13 amino acids. In DNA, the CDR3 is TGTGCCATCAGCGGACAGGCCCAAGAGACCCAGTACTTC. Encoded protein: CAISGQAQETQYF.

The gene calls are TRBV4-1 and TRBJ2-3, with D perhaps matching TRBD1 or TRBD2 (5 bases each). CDR3 size: 16 residues. Germline CDR1 reads MGHRA; CDR2 reads YSYEKL. Trimming stripped 4 bases from V and 5 bases from J, with 19 bases between. The CDR3 is CASSPREGRRGDTQYF. CDR3 in DNA: TGCGCCAGCAGCCCGAGAGAAGGGAGAAGGGGAGATACGCAGTATTTT.

V usage is TRBV5-1 and J usage is TRBJ2-3; 11 nucleotides align to TRBD2. Germline CDR1 SGHRS, CDR2 YFSETQ. The CDR3 sequence is 16 residues long. V was clipped by 4 bases and J by 3 bases; unmatched bases: 7. This CDR3 is CASSRNSGGATDTQYF. The DNA of the CDR3 is TGCGCCAGCAGCAGAAATAGCGGGGGGGCTACAGATACGCAGTATTTT. The full variable domain, completed using reference TRBV5-1 and TRBJ2-3, is KAGVTQTPRYLIKTRGQQVTLSCSPISGHRSVSWYQQTPGQGLQFLFEYFSETQRNKGNFPGRFSGRQFSNSRSEMNVSTLELGDSALYLCASSRNSGGATDTQYFGPGTRLTVL.

With regard to this clone: One end of the junction fails to match germline, which may point to a read error. V is TRBV7-2 and J is TRBJ1-1; tentative D call: TRBD1 (5 bases). The CDR3 extends over 13 amino acids. Germline CDR1 is SGHTA and CDR2 is FQGNSA. The CDR3 DNA is TGTGCCAGCAGCCAAACTAAAGAAACCCGGGGGATCTTT. This encodes CASSQTKETRGIF.

CDR3 sequence reads: CASSEAGAQVGFF. Here the CDR3 DNA reads TGTGCCAGCAGTGAAGCTGGGGCACAGGTGGGGTTCTTC. The chain combines TRBV6-1 with TRBJ2-1; perhaps TRBD1 as D (5 bases). V gave up 0 bases and J gave up 15 bases, with 15 bases separating them. Germline loops: CDR1 MNHNS, CDR2 SASEGT. The CDR3 runs 13 residues.

The rearrangement joins TRBV29-1 to TRBJ1-5; no firm D call. V lost 7 bases, J lost 8 bases, and 6 bases lay in between. Germline CDR1 is SQVTM and CDR2 is ANQGSEA. The CDR3 consists of 9 residues. The CDR3 region is CSEGKPQHF. CDR3 nucleotide sequence: TGCAGCGAGGGTAAGCCCCAGCATTTT.

The chain carries TRBV6-5 and TRBJ2-5; weak D call: TRBD1 (6 bases). The CDR3 spans 12 residues. Germline CDR1 and CDR2: MNHEY and SVGAGI. V shed 3 bases and J shed 7 bases, with 9 bases lying between them. CDR3 sequence (DNA): TGTGCCAGCAGTTATGAGACAGGGACCCAGTACTTC. Its translation: CASSYETGTQYF.

The chain has TRBV2 and TRBJ2-5; D is uncertain. CDR1 SNHLY and CDR2 FYNNEI come from the germline V gene. CDR3 size: 14 residues. V was pared by 2 bases and J by 2 bases, with 9 bases between. The CDR3 reads CASSERRFQETQYF. The CDR3, as DNA: TGTGCCAGCAGTGAACGGCGATTTCAAGAGACCCAGTACTTC.